This T cell receptor (beta chain) came from a study of blood T cells in healthy people across ages. Next came a second PCR, run for about 7 to 11 cycles, which used a sample-barcoded 5' primer along with a J-beta primer mix. TCRdb used MiXCR to reprocess the 5' RACE reads, holding one entry per CDR3 protein. Among 800,000 or so distinct CDR3 sequences listed, about 25% were seen once. Germline CDR1 is SGHVS and CDR2 is FNYEAQ. Trimming removed 1 base from V and 1 base from J; junction bases left unmatched: 3. CDR3 length equals 16 residues. This same sample was also taken into another study, of T cells of mothers and their children.

The sample comprised blood. The rearrangement uses TRBV7-6 and TRBJ2-5; 10 nucleotides agree with TRBD2. This receptor was identified in a boy younger than 18 in good health. This chain's CDR3 is CASSLDASGSQETQYF. DNA of the CDR3: TGTGCCAGCAGCTTAGATGCTAGCGGGAGCCAAGAGACCCAGTACTTC. Combining the CDR3 with reference TRBV7-6 and TRBJ2-5 gives the whole variable domain GAGVSQSPRYKVTKRGQDVALRCDPISGHVSLYWYRQALGQGPEFLTYFNYEAQQDKSGLPNDRFSAERPEGSISTLTIQRTEQRDSAMYRCASSLDASGSQETQYFGPGTRLLVL.